The next 2 T cell receptor beta chains were all read from a single sample in a study of T cells after yellow fever vaccination. TCRdb itself ran the 5' RACE reads through MiXCR, one entry per CDR3 protein. This sample has 300,000 to 400,000 distinct CDR3 sequences, with around 13% found just once. Sequenced material: CD4+ T cells sorted from PBMCs, taken 15 days after the yellow fever booster vaccination. Receptors were obtained from a man between 18 and 35 years old who received the YFV17D yellow fever vaccine.

The genes are TRBV10-3 and TRBJ2-3; D could derive from TRBD1 or TRBD2 (5 bases each). The V and J ends lost 6 bases and 3 bases respectively, with 22 bases between them. This CDR3 contains 17 residues. CDR1 and CDR2 from the germline V gene are ENHRY and SYGVKD. The CDR3 nucleotides are TGTGCCATCAGGGGCATATTGGGGACGCAGGATACAGATACGCAGTATTTT. Protein product: CAIRGILGTQDTDTQYF.

This clonotype has more than one count but fewer than ten. This chain links TRBV29-1 with TRBJ1-5; D possibly corresponds to TRBD1 (5 bases). Trimming pared 4 bases from V and 6 bases from J, leaving 13 bases between. Germline V gene data show CDR1 as SQVTM and CDR2 as ANQGSEA. The length of the CDR3 is 13 residues. The CDR3 region has the DNA TGCAGCGTTGGCCAGGGTGAGGGTCAGCCCCAGCATTTT. Protein sequence: CSVGQGEGQPQHF. Combining the CDR3 with reference TRBV29-1 and TRBJ1-5 gives the whole variable domain SAVISQKPSRDICQRGTSLTIQCQVDSQVTMMFWYRQQPGQSLTLIATANQGSEATYESGFVIDKFPISRPNLTFSTLTVSNMSPEDSSIYLCSVGQGEGQPQHFGDGTRLSIL.